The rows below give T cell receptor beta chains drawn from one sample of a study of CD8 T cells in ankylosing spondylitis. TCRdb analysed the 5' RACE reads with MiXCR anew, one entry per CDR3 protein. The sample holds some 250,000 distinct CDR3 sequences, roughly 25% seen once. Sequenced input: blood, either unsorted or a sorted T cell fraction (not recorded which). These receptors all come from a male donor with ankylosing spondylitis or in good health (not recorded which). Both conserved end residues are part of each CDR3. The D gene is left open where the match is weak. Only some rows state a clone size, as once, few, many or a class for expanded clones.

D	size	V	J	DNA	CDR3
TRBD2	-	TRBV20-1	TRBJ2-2	TGCAGTGCTGCAACGGGGGGGCTCGACACCGGGGAGCTGTTTTTT	CSAATGGLDTGELFF
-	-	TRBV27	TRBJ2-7	TGTGCCAGCATCCGCAATCCTGGGGGCGCGCTAGGCGAGCAGTACTTC	CASIRNPGGALGEQYF
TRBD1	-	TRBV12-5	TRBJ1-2	TGTGCTAGTGGCCTAGACAGGGGCGGCTACACCTTC	CASGLDRGGYTF
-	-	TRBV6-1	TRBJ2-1	TGTGCCAGCAAGTCGGGACCGATCAATGAGCAGTTCTTC	CASKSGPINEQFF
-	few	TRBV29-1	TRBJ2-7	TGCAGCGTTCCGACAGACCTTTTCTACGAGCAGTACTTC	CSVPTDLFYEQYF
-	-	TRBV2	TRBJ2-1	TGTGCCAGCAGGGATGACAGCAATGAGCAGTTCTTC	CASRDDSNEQFF
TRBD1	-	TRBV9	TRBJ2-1	TGTGCCAGCAGCCGGGACAGGGGCCCTCCAAATGAGCAGTTCTTC	CASSRDRGPPNEQFF
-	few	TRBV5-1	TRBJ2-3	TGCGCCAGCAGCTCAGTCTTGGGTAATAAGGATACGCAGTATTTT	CASSSVLGNKDTQYF
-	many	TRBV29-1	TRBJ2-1	TGCAGCGTTTCCCGAGGGACAGTGCGGGGGGAGCAGTTCTTC	CSVSRGTVRGEQFF
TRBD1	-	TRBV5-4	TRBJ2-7	TGTGCCAGCCGCTTCGAGACAGGGAAGACCTACGAGCAGTACTTC	CASRFETGKTYEQYF
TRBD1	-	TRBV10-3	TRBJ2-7	TGTGCCATCGGGACAGACTACGAGCAGTACTTC	CAIGTDYEQYF
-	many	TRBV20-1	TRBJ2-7	TGCAGCGCCAAAAACTACGAGCAGTACTTC	CSAKNYEQYF
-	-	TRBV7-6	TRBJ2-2	TGTGCCGTTGTCAACGCCGGGGAGCTGTTTTTT	CAVVNAGELFF
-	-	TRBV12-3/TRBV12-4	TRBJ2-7	TGTGCCAGCAGTTTGCAGGGGACCGCCTACGAGCAGTACTTC	CASSLQGTAYEQYF
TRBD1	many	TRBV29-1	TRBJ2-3	TGCAGCGTTGGTCGCGGACAGGGGGCTACAGATACGCAGTATTTT	CSVGRGQGATDTQYF
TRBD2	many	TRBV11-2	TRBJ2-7	TGTGCCAGCAGCCTACTCGGGGGGAGGAGCGAGCAGTACTTC	CASSLLGGRSEQYF
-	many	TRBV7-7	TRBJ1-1	TGTGCTAGCAGCTTTCGCCTGAACACTGAAGCTTTCTTT	CASSFRLNTEAFF
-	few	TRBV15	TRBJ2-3	TGTGCCACCAGTCAGGGGACGGCTAGCACAGATACGCAGTATTTT	CATSQGTASTDTQYF
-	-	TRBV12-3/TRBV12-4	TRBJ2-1	TGTGCCAGCAGTTCCCCCGATTCTAGGGGTTCCAATGAGCAGTTCTTC	CASSSPDSRGSNEQFF
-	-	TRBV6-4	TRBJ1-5	TGTGCCAGCAGCCCCGGGGGGGCGAGCAATCAGCCCCAGCATTTT	CASSPGGASNQPQHF
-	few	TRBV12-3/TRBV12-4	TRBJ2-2	TGTGCCAGCAGTGCCCTTCGACTGGTTGGGGAGCTGTTTTTT	CASSALRLVGELFF
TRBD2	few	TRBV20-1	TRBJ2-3	TGCAGTGCTAGAGGTCTAGCGGGGGGTACCACAGATACGCAGTATTTT	CSARGLAGGTTDTQYF
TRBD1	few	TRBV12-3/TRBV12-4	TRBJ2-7	TGTGCCAGCAGTTTCCCATCAGGGGGCGGTGTGCAGTACTTC	CASSFPSGGGVQYF
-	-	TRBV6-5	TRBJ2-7	TGTGCCAGCAGTTACAGGGCCTCCTACGAGCAGTACTTC	CASSYRASYEQYF
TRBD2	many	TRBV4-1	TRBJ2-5	TGCGCCAGCAGCCCGGGGGGGGAGATTGGAGAGACCCAGTACTTC	CASSPGGEIGETQYF
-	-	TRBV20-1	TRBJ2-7	TGCAGTGCTACCCCATGGGGGCCGAGCTCCTACGAGCAGTACTTC	CSATPWGPSSYEQYF
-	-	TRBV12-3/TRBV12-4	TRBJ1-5	TGTGCCAGCGGGGAGGGGCGGTGGGGTCAGCCCCAGCATTTT	CASGEGRWGQPQHF
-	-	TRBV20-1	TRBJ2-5	TGCAGTGCTAGGGGGGCAAGGGGGGAAGAGACCCAGTACTTC	CSARGARGEETQYF
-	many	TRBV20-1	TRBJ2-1	TGCAGTGCTAGAGCGGCAGGGGCTACCGCTTACAATGAGCAGTTCTTC	CSARAAGATAYNEQFF
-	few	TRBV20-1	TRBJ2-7	TGCAGTGCTAACCCGGGGGGCGGGGGCCAACACTCCTACGAGCAGTACTTC	CSANPGGGGQHSYEQYF
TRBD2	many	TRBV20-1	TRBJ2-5	TGCAGTGCTAGAGATTTGGGGGGGGAAGAGACCCAGTACTTC	CSARDLGGEETQYF
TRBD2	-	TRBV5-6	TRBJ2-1	TGTGCCAGCAGCCCGCATCGGATAGCGGGGGGGAAGATCTTC	CASSPHRIAGGKIF
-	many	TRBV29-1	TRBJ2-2	TGCAGCGTCTGGGCACTTTGGCCCCCCGGGGAGCTGTTTTTT	CSVWALWPPGELFF